A single sample is the source of the 10 T cell receptor beta chains below, sequenced in a study of circulating tumor DNA in untreated peripheral T-cell lymphoma. The data were produced by immunoSEQ multiplex PCR, yet TCRdb's version contains in-frame clones alone and is incomplete. This table has 450 or so clones, 65% to 90% appearing once. The sequenced sample was cell-free DNA from blood serum. These receptors all come from a human donor with peripheral T-cell lymphoma.

This clone was seen a few times. The chain has TRBV6-1 and TRBJ2-2, with 12 positions matching TRBD2. The CDR3 extends over 16 amino acids. The trim removed 4 bases at V and 4 bases at J, leaving 4 bases unmatched. CDR1 is MNHNS and CDR2 is SASEGT in the germline V gene. The CDR3 region has the DNA TGTGCCAGCAGTGCTCTAGCGGGGGGGGGCACCGGGGAGCTGTTTTTT. Amino acids: CASSALAGGGTGELFF.

V usage is TRBV19 and J usage is TRBJ2-1, with D possibly TRBD2 on 6 matching bases. There are 14 residues in the CDR3. V dropped 7 bases and J dropped 3 bases, with 13 bases sitting between them. Germline CDR1 and CDR2: LNHDA and SQIVND (reference sequence). CDR3 sequence (DNA): TGTGCCAGTACCGAAGGCGGGGACTACAATGAGCAGTTCTTC. Protein product: CASTEGGDYNEQFF. The variable domain in full, with the rest retrieved from reference TRBV19 and TRBJ2-1, is DGGITQSPKYLFRKEGQNVTLSCEQNLNHDAMYWYRQDPGQGLRLIYYSQIVNDFQKGDIAEGYSVSREKKESFPLTVTSAQKNPTAFYLCASTEGGDYNEQFFGPGTRLTVL.

The chain is built from TRBV29-1 and TRBJ2-5; D gene uncertain. The CDR3 totals 12 residues. V was pared by 6 bases and J by 1 base, with 9 bases between. Germline lookup yields CDR1 SQVTM and CDR2 ANQGSEA. CDR3 sequence reads: CSVPYPQETQYF. CDR3 DNA sequence: TGCAGCGTACCCTACCCCCAAGAGACCCAGTACTTC.

Concerning this clone itself: The conserved phenylalanine or tryptophan normally closing the CDR3 is absent here, so this likely arose from a read error. The rearrangement uses TRBV11-2 and TRBJ2-7; no clear D. The CDR3 has 13 amino acids. CDR1 SGHAT and CDR2 FQNNGV come from the germline V gene. Trimming left V 5 bases short and J 3 bases short, with 11 bases between. DNA for the CDR3: TGTGCCAGCAGCCCTAGACGGATCTACGAGCAGTACTTA. Translated, it gives CASSPRRIYEQYL.

The chain joins TRBV2 to TRBJ2-7; 10 bases are shared with TRBD1. The trim removed 4 bases at V and 2 bases at J, leaving 2 bases unmatched. The germline gives CDR1 SNHLY, CDR2 FYNNEI. The CDR3 has 14 amino acids. The CDR3 loop reads CASSGGTGAYEQYF. CDR3 DNA: TGTGCCAGCAGTGGGGGGACAGGGGCCTACGAGCAGTACTTC.

This clone turned up a few times. The chain couples TRBV30 to TRBJ1-1; D gene unclear. Germline assignment: CDR1 GTSNPN and CDR2 SVGIG (reference sequence). The CDR3 covers 12 residues. Trimming left V 3 bases short and J 8 bases short, with 13 bases between. This chain's CDR3 is CAWSPSRGEAFF. The CDR3 DNA follows: TGTGCCTGGAGCCCCAGTAGAGGGGAAGCTTTCTTT.

The gene calls are TRBV11-2 and TRBJ1-1; D ambiguous. With 1 base removed from V and 10 bases from J, the gap between germline ends came to 10 bases. This CDR3 is 12 amino acids long. The germline gives CDR1 SGHAT, CDR2 FQNNGV. The DNA of the CDR3 is TGTGCCAGCAGCTTAGGAAGGGCGGGAGCTTTCTTT. The encoded protein is CASSLGRAGAFF.

The V and J genes are TRBV5-1 and TRBJ2-7, with a weak D call TRBD1 (6 bases). This CDR3 contains 14 residues. CDR1 and CDR2 (germline): SGHRS, YFSETQ. With 3 bases removed from V and 5 bases from J, the gap between germline ends came to 15 bases. The chain's CDR3 is CASSSPGVSNEQYF. In DNA, the CDR3 is TGCGCCAGCAGCTCCCCAGGGGTTTCAAACGAGCAGTACTTC.

The genes are TRBV7-9 and TRBJ2-5; 9 bases agree with TRBD2. Per germline, CDR1 SEHNR and CDR2 FQNEAQ (reference sequence). V shed 4 bases and J 4 bases; nucleotides not matched to a gene: 10. The CDR3 length is 16 residues. Here the CDR3 reads CASSYPVAGARETQYF. For the CDR3, the DNA is TGTGCCAGCAGCTATCCGGTAGCGGGAGCTCGAGAGACCCAGTACTTC.

The V and J genes are TRBV6-5 and TRBJ2-1; D unresolved. This CDR3 is built from 14 residues. CDR1 is MNHEY, CDR2 SVGAGI, per germline. Deletions cut 4 bases from V and 9 bases from J, with 16 bases between. In DNA form, the CDR3 reads TGTGCCAGCAGTTCGGTACCCACGATGCGTGAGCAGTTCTTC. It codes for CASSSVPTMREQFF.